A single sample is the source of the 28 T cell receptor beta chains below, sequenced in a study of early T cells in non-severe SARS-CoV-2 infection. TCRdb re-called the 5' RACE reads with MiXCR, one entry per CDR3 protein. This table has tens of thousands of distinct CDR3 sequences, roughly 5.2% appearing once. Sequenced: whole blood. The receptors were gathered from an adult who was a healthcare worker with PCR-confirmed SARS-CoV-2 infection or an uninfected control (not recorded which).

This clonotype was seen ten or more times. V gene TRBV12-3 or TRBV12-4 combines with J gene TRBJ1-5; maybe TRBD1 (5 bases). The CDR3 runs to 13 residues. The V end lost 6 bases, the J end lost 5 bases, and 11 bases lay between the germline ends. CDR3 residues: CASRTSGYQPQHF. The CDR3 DNA sequence: TGTGCCAGCAGGACATCAGGGTATCAGCCCCAGCATTTT.

This clonotype was seen ten or more times. This chain uses TRBV28 with TRBJ2-2; D not resolved. Deletions cut 5 bases from V and 0 bases from J, with 13 bases between. CDR3 size: 16 residues. Germline V gene data show CDR1 as MDHEN and CDR2 as SYDVKM. The CDR3 protein is CASSPYWGSNTGELFF. CDR3 in DNA: TGTGCCAGCAGTCCTTACTGGGGTTCGAACACCGGGGAGCTGTTTTTT.

In this sample, this clonotype turned up many times. This rearrangement joins TRBV11-2 to TRBJ2-5, with 10 bases aligning to TRBD2. After removal of 5 bases from V and 4 bases from J, the junction contained 1 base not matched to a gene. Germline assignment: CDR1 SGHAT and CDR2 FQNNGV. The CDR3 is 13 amino acids. CDR3 nucleotides: TGTGCCAGCAGCCGGACTAGCGGAGAGACCCAGTACTTC. Translated: CASSRTSGETQYF.

The chain recombines TRBV12-3 or TRBV12-4 with TRBJ2-2; D ambiguous. V was shortened by 0 bases and J by 3 bases, with 2 bases between the two germline ends. The CDR3 has 13 amino acids. The DNA for the CDR3 is TGTGCCAGCAGTTTAGCCGACACCGGGGAGCTGTTTTTT. Protein sequence: CASSLADTGELFF.

This chain uses TRBV18 with TRBJ2-7, with 9 bases aligning to TRBD1. CDR1 is KGHSH, CDR2 LQKENI, per germline. V lost 3 bases to trimming and J lost 4 bases; unmatched junction nucleotides: 7. The CDR3 has 15 amino acids. The CDR3 region is CASSPPGQGFYEQYF. CDR3 nucleotide sequence: TGTGCCAGCTCACCCCCGGGACAGGGATTTTACGAGCAGTACTTC. Supplemented by reference TRBV18 and TRBJ2-7, the full variable domain reads NAGVMQNPRHLVRRRGQEARLRCSPMKGHSHVYWYRQLPEEGLKFMVYLQKENIIDESGMPKERFSAEFPKEGPSILRIQQVVRGDSAAYFCASSPPGQGFYEQYFGPGTRLTVT.

CDR3 DNA sequence: TGCAGTGCGGACAAAACAACGAGCTCTGGAAACACCATATATTTT. Its translation: CSADKTTSSGNTIYF. The chain couples TRBV20-1 to TRBJ1-3; D may be TRBD1 (5 bases). V shed 6 bases and J shed 0 bases, with 15 bases lying between them. The CDR3 is 15 residues long. Germline V CDR1 and CDR2: DFQATT, SNEGSKA (reference sequence).

The chain carries TRBV15 and TRBJ2-4, with D tentatively TRBD1 (7 bases). The CDR3 is 12 amino acids. V lost 5 bases and J 14 bases, leaving 16 bases between the germline ends. The germline V gene encodes CDR1 LNHNV and CDR2 YYDKDF (reference sequence). The CDR3 nucleotides read TGTGCCACCAGCCAGGGGGGACCGAATAAGTACTTC. It translates to CATSQGGPNKYF.

In this sample, this clonotype turned up many times. V and J are TRBV16 and TRBJ2-4; the match to TRBD1 covers 10 bases. Looked up from germline, CDR1 is KGHSY and CDR2 is FQNENV. Trimming removed 1 base from V and 0 bases from J; junction bases left unmatched: 6. The CDR3 length is 18 residues. The CDR3 sequence is CASSQFGRTGGAKNIQYF. DNA of the CDR3: TGTGCCAGCAGCCAATTTGGGCGGACAGGGGGAGCCAAAAACATTCAGTACTTC.

This clonotype was seen repeatedly, ten times or more. The gene calls are TRBV7-9 and TRBJ1-2; TRBD1 aligns across 10 bases. This CDR3 contains 15 residues. V lost 5 bases, J lost 4 bases, and 7 bases stayed unmatched. Germline V gene lookup returns CDR1 SEHNR and CDR2 FQNEAQ (reference sequence). This CDR3 reads CASSMPGQGSYGYTF. CDR3 nucleotides: TGTGCCAGCAGCATGCCGGGACAGGGGTCCTATGGCTACACCTTC.

This clonotype showed up just a few times. V usage is TRBV10-2 and J usage is TRBJ2-7; no clear D. Trimming took 2 bases from V and 4 from J, leaving 3 bases between them. The CDR3 consists of 11 residues. Germline V gene data show CDR1 as WSHSY and CDR2 as SAAADI. CDR3 amino acids: CASSEGYEQYF. CDR3 in DNA: TGCGCCAGCAGTGAGGGGTACGAGCAGTACTTC.

V usage is TRBV7-9 and J usage is TRBJ2-3, with D uncertain. This CDR3 comprises 14 residues. V lost 8 bases and J lost 0, with 12 bases in between. CDR1 and CDR2 from the germline V gene are SEHNR and FQNEAQ (reference sequence). The CDR3 sequence is CASGMGLSTDTQYF. CDR3 DNA sequence: TGTGCCAGCGGTATGGGCCTAAGCACAGATACGCAGTATTTT.

This clonotype was detected many times. The chain employs TRBV12-3 or TRBV12-4 and TRBJ2-7; 13 positions agree with TRBD2. The CDR3 has 16 residues. The trim removed 5 bases at V and 2 bases at J, leaving 6 bases unmatched. The CDR3 DNA follows: TGTGCCAGCAGTCCCGGGACTAGCGGGGTTACCTACGAGCAGTACTTC. Its protein is CASSPGTSGVTYEQYF.

This clonotype has at least ten counts. The rearrangement uses TRBV19 and TRBJ2-1, with 9 bases identical to TRBD2. V gave up 7 bases and J gave up 12 bases; unmatched junction bases: 16. Per the germline V gene, CDR1 is LNHDA and CDR2 is SQIVND (reference sequence). The CDR3 extends over 15 amino acids. In nucleotides, the CDR3 is TGTGCCAGTACTCCGGCTAGCGGGACTCTAATCGGGCAGTTCTTC. Translated: CASTPASGTLIGQFF.

The chain employs TRBV27 and TRBJ1-6; maybe TRBD1 (6 bases). Germline V gene sequence: CDR1 MNHEY, CDR2 SMNVEV (reference sequence). CDR3 length: 15 amino acids. The ends were cut back, 5 bases at V and 4 bases at J, with 12 bases in the middle. The DNA for the CDR3 is TGTGCCAGCAGTAAAATGACAGGTTATAATTCACCCCTCCACTTT. Translated, it gives CASSKMTGYNSPLHF.

This clonotype occurred a few times. The V and J genes are TRBV7-9 and TRBJ1-2; D remains unclear. The CDR3 consists of 12 residues. V shed 2 bases and J shed 6 bases, with 7 bases lying between them. The V gene's germline CDR1 is SEHNR and CDR2 FQNEAQ (reference sequence). The CDR3 coding sequence is TGTGCCAGCAGCTTACTCAGTGATGGCTACACCTTC. It translates to CASSLLSDGYTF. Variable domain in full (rest from reference TRBV7-9 and TRBJ1-2): DTGVSQNPRHKITKRGQNVTFRCDPISEHNRLYWYRQTLGQGPEFLTYFQNEAQLEKSRLLSDRFSAERPKGSFSTLEIQRTEQGDSAMYLCASSLLSDGYTFGSGTRLTVV.

The chain joins TRBV5-1 to TRBJ2-7; D is undetermined. The CDR3 runs 11 residues. Germline values: CDR1 SGHRS, CDR2 YFSETQ. Trimming left V 3 bases short and J 6 bases short, with 7 bases between. CDR3 DNA sequence: TGCGCCAGCAGCTGGTACGGCGAGCAGTACTTC. Translation gives CASSWYGEQYF.

This clonotype was picked up many times. This chain joins TRBV6-4 and TRBJ2-3, with D unclear. CDR3 length: 13 amino acids. CDR1 is MRHNA, CDR2 SNTAGT, per germline. V was pared by 3 bases and J by 2 bases, with 6 bases between. CDR3 protein: CASSESPTDTQYF. DNA for the CDR3: TGTGCCAGCAGTGAGTCCCCCACAGATACGCAGTATTTT.

This clonotype was counted between two and nine times. As DNA, the CDR3 is TGTGCCAGCTCCCCCACAGGGCCGCCATCCCCCGAAAAACTGTTTTTT. Translation: CASSPTGPPSPEKLFF. The gene calls are TRBV18 and TRBJ1-4; TRBD1 is a possible D gene (6 bases). Germline V lookup: CDR1 KGHSH, CDR2 LQKENI. Trimming cost V 6 bases and J 8 bases, with 22 bases left between them. The CDR3 is 16 amino acids.

The rearrangement uses TRBV10-2 and TRBJ1-6; D not resolved. Germline CDR1 and CDR2: WSHSY and SAAADI. This CDR3 region has 15 residues. V shed 8 bases and J shed 0 bases, with 11 bases lying between them. CDR3 coding DNA: TGCGCCAGCCTGGAGGAAAGCTCCTATAATTCACCCCTCCACTTT. It translates to CASLEESSYNSPLHF.

In its sample, this clonotype was seen many times. CDR3 protein: CATTSGQPYEQYF. The CDR3 coding sequence is TGTGCCACCACTTCCGGCCAGCCCTACGAGCAGTACTTC. V gene TRBV7-9 combines with J gene TRBJ2-7; no reliable D call. Trimming left V 10 bases short and J 2 bases short, with 15 bases between. This CDR3 has 13 amino acids. The germline gives CDR1 SEHNR, CDR2 FQNEAQ (reference sequence). Full variable domain (outside the CDR3, taken from reference TRBV7-9 and TRBJ2-7): DTGVSQNPRHKITKRGQNVTFRCDPISEHNRLYWYRQTLGQGPEFLTYFQNEAQLEKSRLLSDRFSAERPKGSFSTLEIQRTEQGDSAMYLCATTSGQPYEQYFGPGTRLTVT.

This clonotype was seen a handful of times. Here the CDR3 DNA reads TGTGCCAGCAGTTCCCTAGCGGGAGGACACGAGCAGTACTTC. Protein product: CASSSLAGGHEQYF. The rearrangement links TRBV7-9 to TRBJ2-7; 11 bases fit TRBD2. The CDR3 has 14 amino acids. Germline V CDR1 and CDR2: SEHNR, FQNEAQ (reference sequence). The trim removed 6 bases at V and 5 bases at J, leaving 6 bases unmatched.

V and J are TRBV11-2 and TRBJ2-1; D remains unclear. The germline V gene has CDR1 SGHAT and CDR2 FQNNGV. The CDR3 spans 13 residues. V was clipped by 1 base and J by 4 bases, with 5 bases between them. In DNA form, the CDR3 reads TGTGCCAGCAGCTTAGTCCAGTACAATGAGCAGTTCTTC. Amino acids: CASSLVQYNEQFF.

This clonotype was detected ten times or more. V gene TRBV19 combines with J gene TRBJ2-2; 9 nucleotides line up with TRBD1. Germline lookup yields CDR1 LNHDA and CDR2 SQIVND (reference sequence). The CDR3 length is 13 residues. The trim removed 9 bases at V and 6 bases at J, leaving 5 bases unmatched. The CDR3 protein is CASEGQGPGELFF. The CDR3 DNA reads TGTGCCAGCGAGGGACAGGGCCCCGGGGAGCTGTTTTTT.

The table lists this clonotype with a few counts. The chain employs TRBV29-1 and TRBJ2-1; no firm D call. The germline V gene encodes CDR1 SQVTM and CDR2 ANQGSEA. Trimming took off 4 bases at V and 7 bases at J, with 20 bases between the two ends. The CDR3 extends over 15 amino acids. Here the CDR3 DNA reads TGCAGCGTTGCCGACGGCGGTAGGAGCCGGAATGAGCAGTTCTTC. It translates to CSVADGGRSRNEQFF.

DNA for the CDR3: TGTGCCAGCAGCTCTCTTGGCGGGAGGGCAGGGGGGCACAATGAGCAGTTCTTC. This encodes CASSSLGGRAGGHNEQFF. This chain joins TRBV7-2 and TRBJ2-1, with TRBD2 identical over 9 bases. The ends lost 4 bases at V and 5 bases at J; junction bases unmatched: 15. The germline gives CDR1 SGHTA, CDR2 FQGNSA. This CDR3 spans 18 amino acids.

The J gene is TRBJ1-6, the V gene TRBV18; TRBD1 might be the D (6 bases). CDR1 and CDR2 (germline): KGHSH, LQKENI. V lost 4 bases, J lost 5 bases, and 9 bases lay in between. The CDR3 is 14 residues long. The CDR3 region is CASSLDRNNSPLHF. In nucleotides, the CDR3 is TGTGCCAGCTCACTTGACAGGAATAATTCACCCCTCCACTTT.

This clonotype was counted at least ten times. The rearrangement links TRBV6-2 or TRBV6-3 to TRBJ2-4; D might be TRBD2 (5 bases). The V end lost 1 base, the J end lost 0 bases, and 16 bases lay between the germline ends. CDR1 and CDR2 from the germline V gene are MNHEY and SVGEGT. The CDR3 covers 18 residues. The CDR3 protein is CASSYYSPDFIAKNIQYF. CDR3 sequence (DNA): TGTGCCAGCAGTTACTACAGTCCGGACTTTATAGCCAAAAACATTCAGTACTTC.

In its sample, this clonotype was seen many times. J is TRBJ1-5 and V is TRBV20-1; TRBD1 aligns across 8 bases. CDR3 length equals 15 residues. The germline V gene encodes CDR1 DFQATT and CDR2 SNEGSKA (reference sequence). The V segment lost 1 base and the J segment 5 bases; nucleotides outside the gene matches: 7. Written as DNA, the CDR3 is TGCAGTGCTAGAGTACCGGGACAGGAGTATCAGCCCCAGCATTTT. It yields the protein CSARVPGQEYQPQHF.